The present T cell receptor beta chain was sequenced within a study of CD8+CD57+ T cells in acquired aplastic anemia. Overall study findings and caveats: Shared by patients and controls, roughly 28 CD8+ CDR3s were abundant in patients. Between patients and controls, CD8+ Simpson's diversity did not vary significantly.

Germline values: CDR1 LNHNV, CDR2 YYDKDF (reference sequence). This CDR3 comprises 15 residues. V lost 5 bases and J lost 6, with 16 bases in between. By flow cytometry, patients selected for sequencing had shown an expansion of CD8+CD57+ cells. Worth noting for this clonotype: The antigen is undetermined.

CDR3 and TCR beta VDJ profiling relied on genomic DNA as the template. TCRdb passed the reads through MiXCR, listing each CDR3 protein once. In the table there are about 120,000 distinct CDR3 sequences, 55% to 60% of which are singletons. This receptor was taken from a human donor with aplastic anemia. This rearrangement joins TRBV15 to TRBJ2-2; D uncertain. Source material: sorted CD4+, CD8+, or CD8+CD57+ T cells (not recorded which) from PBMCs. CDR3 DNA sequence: TGTGCCACCAGCCCCCCCAATAAGATGCCCGGGGAGCTGTTTTTT. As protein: CATSPPNKMPGELFF.